Presented here are 21 T cell receptor beta chains from one specimen sequenced in a study of chemoradiotherapy in HPV16-positive cancers. TCRdb's table, derived via immunoSEQ multiplex PCR, lists solely in-frame clones and lacks some. The data show roughly 5,800 clones, 73% seen once. The specimen was collected from a patient who underwent chemoradiotherapy. The receptor source for this set is a human donor with HPV-associated anogenital cancer.

Here the CDR3 DNA reads TGTGCCAGCAGCTCTATTAGCAATCCGCAGTATTTT. Protein: CASSSISNPQYF. The V call is TRBV7-3, the J call TRBJ2-3, with D unclear. V shed 4 bases and J shed 10 bases, with 12 bases lying between them. This CDR3 has 12 residues. The germline V gene has CDR1 SGHTA and CDR2 FQGTGA. The whole variable domain, filled in from reference TRBV7-3 and TRBJ2-3, reads GAGVSQTPSNKVTEKGKYVELRCDPISGHTALYWYRQSLGQGPEFLIYFQGTGAADDSGLPNDRFFAVRPEGSVSTLKIQRTERGDSAVYLCASSSISNPQYFGPGTRLTVL.

The rearrangement joins TRBV4-2 to TRBJ2-5; 7 bases match TRBD1. CDR1 and CDR2 from the germline V gene are LGHNA and YNFKEQ. With 4 bases clipped from V and 5 bases from J, the junction kept 10 bases outside the gene matches. CDR3 length: 15 amino acids. The CDR3 bases are TGTGCCAGCAGCCGTTCCGGGACAGTTTCTGAGACCCAGTACTTC. This gives the protein CASSRSGTVSETQYF.

V gene TRBV9 combines with J gene TRBJ1-1; 8 nucleotides align to TRBD1. This CDR3 spans 14 amino acids. Germline values: CDR1 SGDLS, CDR2 YYNGEE. The ends lost 4 bases at V and 7 bases at J; junction bases unmatched: 9. The CDR3 protein is CASSLRPGQVEAFF. For the CDR3, the DNA is TGTGCCAGCAGCCTCCGTCCGGGACAGGTTGAAGCTTTCTTT.

Regarding this clone: The same CDR3 is also encoded by other DNA sequences in this sample. The chain has TRBV6-5 and TRBJ2-2, with D hard to call. V was clipped by 5 bases and J by 2 bases, with 3 bases between them. CDR3 length: 12 amino acids. Per germline, CDR1 MNHEY and CDR2 SVGAGI. CDR3: CASSTNTGELFF. In DNA, the CDR3 is TGTGCCAGCAGTACAAACACCGGGGAGCTGTTTTTT.

The rearrangement uses TRBV5-6 and TRBJ2-7, with TRBD1 matching 9 bases. Per germline, CDR1 SGHDT and CDR2 YYEEEE. The CDR3 is 16 residues long. Trimming at V came to 4 bases and at J to 0 bases, leaving 8 bases not matched to a gene. CDR3 bases: TGTGCCAGCAGCGGGGGTAGGGACAGGGCCTCCTACGAGCAGTACTTC. Amino acids: CASSGGRDRASYEQYF.

V gene TRBV30 combines with J gene TRBJ2-2, with D perhaps TRBD2 (5 bases). Trimming removed 0 bases from V and 9 bases from J, with 11 bases in between. This CDR3 has 13 amino acids. Germline assignment: CDR1 GTSNPN and CDR2 SVGIG (reference sequence). For the CDR3, the DNA is TGTGCCTGGAGTGTACGAGGGTCCCGGGAGCTGTTTTTT. The encoded protein is CAWSVRGSRELFF.

The chain is built from TRBV19 and TRBJ2-1; 9 bases align to TRBD2. Germline assignment: CDR1 LNHDA and CDR2 SQIVND (reference sequence). CDR3 length: 16 amino acids. The ends lost 1 base at V and 5 bases at J; junction bases unmatched: 6. CDR3 residues: CASSIVASGANNEQFF. CDR3 in DNA: TGTGCCAGTAGTATAGTGGCTAGCGGGGCCAACAATGAGCAGTTCTTC.

The genes are TRBV7-2 and TRBJ2-7; 9 bases agree with TRBD1. V dropped 0 bases and J dropped 3; count of bases not matched to a gene: 6. Germline V gives CDR1 SGHTA, CDR2 FQGNSA. The CDR3 has 16 residues. CDR3 in DNA: TGTGCCAGCAGCTTAGCTGGGGCGGGACAGGGCTACGAGCAGTACTTC. It specifies CASSLAGAGQGYEQYF.

V usage is TRBV10-3 and J usage is TRBJ1-1; D is unclear. The CDR3 length is 16 residues. CDR1 is ENHRY, CDR2 SYGVKD, per germline. Trimming removed 6 bases at V and 0 bases at J, with 17 bases between. As DNA, the CDR3 is TGTGCCATCAGGAGATCCGTAACGCTTATGAACACTGAAGCTTTCTTT. As protein: CAIRRSVTLMNTEAFF.

This clone has just a few counts. V gene TRBV4-3 combines with J gene TRBJ2-7; 9 positions match TRBD1. There are 15 residues in the CDR3. CDR1 is LGHNA, CDR2 YSLEER, per germline. The junction had 14 bases not matched to a gene; V was cut back by 8 bases and J by 6 bases. CDR3 in DNA: TGCGCCAGCTCGCTAGCCGGGACAGGGCCCGGCGAGCAGTACTTC. This sequence encodes CASSLAGTGPGEQYF.

The chain employs TRBV7-9 and TRBJ2-1, with 12 nucleotides matching TRBD2. The CDR3 spans 18 residues. The germline gives CDR1 SEHNR, CDR2 FQNEAQ (reference sequence). J was trimmed by 7 bases and V by 2 bases; bases with no gene match: 12. The CDR3 reads CASSLPLRLAGVRNEQFF. In DNA form, the CDR3 reads TGTGCCAGCAGCTTACCCCTAAGACTAGCGGGGGTTAGGAATGAGCAGTTCTTC. The full variable domain, with the rest looked up from reference TRBV7-9 and TRBJ2-1, is DTGVSQNPRHKITKRGQNVTFRCDPISEHNRLYWYRQTLGQGPEFLTYFQNEAQLEKSRLLSDRFSAERPKGSFSTLEIQRTEQGDSAMYLCASSLPLRLAGVRNEQFFGPGTRLTVL.

The V gene is TRBV4-1, the J gene TRBJ2-1; D may be TRBD2 (5 bases). The CDR3 consists of 15 residues. Germline lookup yields CDR1 MGHRA and CDR2 YSYEKL. The V end lost 2 bases, the J end lost 4 bases, and 12 bases lay between the germline ends. CDR3 residues: CASSQLTRRYNEQFF. The CDR3 bases are TGCGCCAGCAGCCAACTTACTAGACGGTACAATGAGCAGTTCTTC.

The chain links TRBV4-1 to TRBJ2-1; the D gene is possibly TRBD2 (7 bases). The germline gives CDR1 MGHRA, CDR2 YSYEKL. The CDR3 covers 16 residues. V was trimmed by 4 bases and J by 6 bases, leaving 19 bases between them. The CDR3 region is CASSPKGGGAGNEQFF. Here the CDR3 DNA reads TGCGCCAGCAGCCCCAAGGGGGGGGGTGCCGGCAATGAGCAGTTCTTC.

This chain connects TRBV28 to TRBJ1-2, with D hard to call. Germline loops: CDR1 MDHEN, CDR2 SYDVKM. V dropped 5 bases and J dropped 8 bases, with 30 bases sitting between them. The CDR3 sequence is 18 residues long. Here the CDR3 DNA reads TGTGCCAGCAGTCCTCAACCGGGCAAAACGATTGCTCGGTCCGGCTACACCTTC. Protein product: CASSPQPGKTIARSGYTF.

The chain employs TRBV4-3 and TRBJ2-5; unclear D gene. CDR1 and CDR2 (germline): LGHNA, YSLEER. Between the trimmed V and J ends, which lost 0 bases and 2 bases, there was a span of 7 bases. The CDR3 is 14 amino acids. The CDR3 here is CASSQDGLQETQYF. The CDR3 bases are TGCGCCAGCAGCCAAGACGGGCTTCAAGAGACCCAGTACTTC.

The chain carries TRBV4-3 and TRBJ2-4, with D unresolved. Germline CDR1 reads LGHNA; CDR2 reads YSLEER. Trimming left V 2 bases short and J 6 bases short, with 20 bases between. This CDR3 contains 17 residues. In nucleotides, the CDR3 is TGCGCCAGCAGCCAACGAACAGCTAAATCGGAAGGAAACATTCAGTACTTC. Residues: CASSQRTAKSEGNIQYF.

The V gene is TRBV29-1, the J gene TRBJ2-1; weak D call: TRBD1 (5 bases). Trimming took off 1 base at V and 5 bases at J, with 15 bases between the two ends. Germline CDR1 reads SQVTM; CDR2 reads ANQGSEA. This CDR3 spans 15 amino acids. For the CDR3, the DNA is TGCAGCGTTGAAGGATTTGCGGACACCCACAATGAGCAGTTCTTC. It codes for CSVEGFADTHNEQFF.

The V call is TRBV30, the J call TRBJ2-7; no firm D call. Germline V gene lookup returns CDR1 GTSNPN and CDR2 SVGIG (reference sequence). The V gene lost 3 bases and the J gene lost 4 bases, with 16 bases spanning the gap. The CDR3 has 14 residues. CDR3 sequence (DNA): TGTGCCTGGAGGTGGCATGGTCAATCTTACGAGCAGTACTTC. Translating it yields CAWRWHGQSYEQYF.

The chain is built from TRBV5-6 and TRBJ2-3; D is unclear. Looked up from germline, CDR1 is SGHDT and CDR2 is YYEEEE. The CDR3 has 16 residues. Trimming cost V 0 bases and J 1 base, with 12 bases left between them. The CDR3 is CASSLGAGFRTDTQYF. Here the CDR3 DNA reads TGTGCCAGCAGCTTGGGCGCAGGCTTTCGCACAGATACGCAGTATTTT.

The chain recombines TRBV5-6 with TRBJ2-7; D is perhaps TRBD2 (5 bases). This CDR3 region has 14 residues. V was clipped by 1 base and J by 4 bases, with 12 bases between them. Germline V gene lookup returns CDR1 SGHDT and CDR2 YYEEEE. As DNA, the CDR3 is TGTGCCAGCAGCTTGATATTTGGGGAGTACGAGCAGTACTTC. Amino acids: CASSLIFGEYEQYF. The variable domain in full, with the rest retrieved from reference TRBV5-6 and TRBJ2-7, is DAGVTQSPTHLIKTRGQQVTLRCSPKSGHDTVSWYQQALGQGPQFIFQYYEEEERQRGNFPDRFSGHQFPNYSSELNVNALLLGDSALYLCASSLIFGEYEQYFGPGTRLTVT.

This clone was recorded a few times. The chain combines TRBV11-3 with TRBJ2-3; D unresolved. The length of the CDR3 is 13 residues. The V gene lost 3 bases and the J gene lost 0 bases, with 4 bases spanning the gap. Germline V gene sequence: CDR1 SGHNT, CDR2 YENEEA. CDR3 DNA sequence: TGTGCCAGCAGCTTTATTAGCACAGATACGCAGTATTTT. Translating it yields CASSFISTDTQYF.